The rows below give T cell receptor beta chains drawn from one sample of a study of blood T cell repertoires in COVID-19. The protocol was immunoSEQ multiplex PCR, while the TCRdb copy is restricted to in-frame clones and leaves out a portion. The sample holds a few hundred thousand clones; roughly four fifths are singletons and the top ten take about 4%. The source material was PBMCs or T cells enriched from blood (not recorded which). The source is a man aged 30 to 39 with acute COVID-19. Each CDR3 is given with its conserved first and last residue. D genes are given only for firm matches. Clone size is given for some rows only: seen once, a few or many times, or a class if the clone is expanded.

clone_size: NA
d_call: NA
j_call: TRBJ1-4
v_call: TRBV15
cdr3_nt: TGTGCCACCAGCAGGGCTTTCGGGGTGCGCCCAACTAATGAAAAACTGTTTTTT
cdr3_aa: CATSRAFGVRPTNEKLFF

clone_size: NA
d_call: NA
j_call: TRBJ2-5
v_call: TRBV14
cdr3_nt: TGTGCCAGCAGCCAAGGGGGCCCGCACAATCCGGCGGAGACCCAGTACTTC
cdr3_aa: CASSQGGPHNPAETQYF

clone_size: NA
d_call: TRBD1
j_call: TRBJ1-1
v_call: TRBV11-3
cdr3_nt: TGTGCCAGCAGCCCAACAGGGGGGGCAGGGACTGAAGCTTTCTTT
cdr3_aa: CASSPTGGAGTEAFF

clone_size: many
d_call: TRBD1
j_call: TRBJ1-2
v_call: TRBV3-1/TRBV3-2
cdr3_nt: TGTGCCAGCAGCCCTTGGACAGGGGAAAATGGCTACACCTTC
cdr3_aa: CASSPWTGENGYTF

clone_size: NA
d_call: TRBD1
j_call: TRBJ2-2
v_call: TRBV19
cdr3_nt: TGTGCCAGTAAGGGACAGGGGGACACCGGGGAGCTGTTTTTT
cdr3_aa: CASKGQGDTGELFF

clone_size: NA
d_call: NA
j_call: TRBJ1-5
v_call: TRBV29-1
cdr3_nt: TGCAGCGTTGGTGAGGGAGGTAGCAATCAGCCCCAGCATTTT
cdr3_aa: CSVGEGGSNQPQHF

clone_size: NA
d_call: TRBD2
j_call: TRBJ2-2
v_call: TRBV11-2
cdr3_nt: TGTGCCAGCAGCTTGTTTAGCGGGTTTAACACCGGGGAGCTGTTTTTT
cdr3_aa: CASSLFSGFNTGELFF

clone_size: NA
d_call: NA
j_call: TRBJ2-2
v_call: TRBV7-2
cdr3_nt: TGTGCCAGCAGCGAAGCGGGCTATCCCGGGGAGCTGTTTTTT
cdr3_aa: CASSEAGYPGELFF

clone_size: NA
d_call: TRBD2
j_call: TRBJ2-3
v_call: TRBV4-2
cdr3_nt: TGTGCCAGCAGAGTACTAGCGGGAGGGGAGAAAGATACGCAGTATTTT
cdr3_aa: CASRVLAGGEKDTQYF

clone_size: NA
d_call: NA
j_call: TRBJ1-6
v_call: TRBV6-1
cdr3_nt: TGTGCCAGCAGTGACAGGGAGGACTATAATTCACCCCTCCACTTT
cdr3_aa: CASSDREDYNSPLHF

clone_size: NA
d_call: NA
j_call: TRBJ2-5
v_call: TRBV3-1/TRBV3-2
cdr3_nt: TGTGCCAGCAGCCGACCGAGGGGACTGGACCAAGAGACCCAGTACTTC
cdr3_aa: CASSRPRGLDQETQYF

clone_size: NA
d_call: TRBD1
j_call: TRBJ1-2
v_call: TRBV5-6
cdr3_nt: TGTGCCAGCAGCTTTTTTTTCGGGACAGGGGGCAGCTCGGATCTTGGCTACACCTTC
cdr3_aa: CASSFFFGTGGSSDLGYTF

clone_size: NA
d_call: TRBD1
j_call: TRBJ1-6
v_call: TRBV5-4
cdr3_nt: TGTGCCAGCAGCTTGGGGACAGGCAATAATTCACCCCTCCACTTT
cdr3_aa: CASSLGTGNNSPLHF

clone_size: NA
d_call: NA
j_call: TRBJ1-1
v_call: TRBV7-9
cdr3_nt: TGTGCCAGCAGCACATGGGGCCAGGCGAACACTGAAGCTTTCTTT
cdr3_aa: CASSTWGQANTEAFF

clone_size: NA
d_call: NA
j_call: TRBJ2-5
v_call: TRBV5-1
cdr3_nt: TGTGCCAGCAGGAAGGGGTTTCAGGAGACCCAGTACTTC
cdr3_aa: CASRKGFQETQYF

clone_size: NA
d_call: NA
j_call: TRBJ1-2
v_call: TRBV5-1
cdr3_nt: TGCGCCAGCAGCTTGGAGGGGAAACCTAACTATGGCTACACCTTC
cdr3_aa: CASSLEGKPNYGYTF

clone_size: NA
d_call: NA
j_call: TRBJ1-2
v_call: TRBV27
cdr3_nt: TGTGCCAGCTCATCCCCCACCGTCGCGGGAGGCTACACCTTC
cdr3_aa: CASSSPTVAGGYTF

clone_size: NA
d_call: NA
j_call: TRBJ1-6
v_call: TRBV2
cdr3_nt: TGTGCCAGCACCCCTCAGACAGGAGGAAGTTCACCCCTCCACTTT
cdr3_aa: CASTPQTGGSSPLHF

clone_size: NA
d_call: TRBD1
j_call: TRBJ2-5
v_call: TRBV7-2
cdr3_nt: TGTGCCAGCAGCTTCGGGACAGGGGGCTCAAAGACCCAGTACTTC
cdr3_aa: CASSFGTGGSKTQYF

clone_size: NA
d_call: NA
j_call: TRBJ2-1
v_call: TRBV7-6
cdr3_nt: TGTGCCAGCAGCCGCCCTAGCACTTCAAATGAGCAGTTCTTC
cdr3_aa: CASSRPSTSNEQFF

clone_size: once
d_call: NA
j_call: TRBJ1-5
v_call: TRBV24-1
cdr3_nt: TGTGCCACCAGTAGAGGGGGAGAAGGCAATCAGCCCCAGCATTTT
cdr3_aa: CATSRGGEGNQPQHF

clone_size: NA
d_call: NA
j_call: TRBJ2-3
v_call: TRBV5-1
cdr3_nt: TGCGCCAGCAGCTTAAGAGGAATCAACACAGATACGCAGTATTTT
cdr3_aa: CASSLRGINTDTQYF

clone_size: NA
d_call: NA
j_call: TRBJ2-2
v_call: TRBV11-2
cdr3_nt: TGTGCCAGCAGCTTAACAGTCACCGGGGAGCTGTTTTTT
cdr3_aa: CASSLTVTGELFF

clone_size: NA
d_call: TRBD2
j_call: TRBJ2-3
v_call: TRBV6-6
cdr3_nt: TGTGCCAGCACCAACCCCGGGGGGGGAAGCACAGATACGCAGTATTTT
cdr3_aa: CASTNPGGGSTDTQYF

clone_size: NA
d_call: NA
j_call: TRBJ1-4
v_call: TRBV9
cdr3_nt: TGTGCCAGCAGCCGTACAGGCCCTCGGGATGAAAAACTGTTTTTT
cdr3_aa: CASSRTGPRDEKLFF

clone_size: NA
d_call: NA
j_call: TRBJ2-5
v_call: TRBV9
cdr3_nt: TGTGCCAGCAGCGTAGAGGTCCTAGGCCAAGAGACCCAGTACTTC
cdr3_aa: CASSVEVLGQETQYF

clone_size: NA
d_call: NA
j_call: TRBJ2-3
v_call: TRBV9
cdr3_nt: TGTGCCAGCAGCGCCCACTCCGAGGGGGCGCAGTATTTT
cdr3_aa: CASSAHSEGAQYF

clone_size: NA
d_call: NA
j_call: TRBJ2-6
v_call: TRBV18
cdr3_nt: TGTGCCAGCTCACCCCAGGACAGTCCTGGGGCCAACGTCCTGACTTTC
cdr3_aa: CASSPQDSPGANVLTF

clone_size: few
d_call: NA
j_call: TRBJ1-1
v_call: TRBV11-2
cdr3_nt: TGTGCCAGCAGCCGAAGTACAGGGTTTTGGGCAGGTACTGAAGCTTTCTTT
cdr3_aa: CASSRSTGFWAGTEAFF

clone_size: NA
d_call: TRBD1
j_call: TRBJ2-4
v_call: TRBV19
cdr3_nt: TGTGCCAGTAGTAAGAGGGGGCTCGGGAACATTCAGTACTTC
cdr3_aa: CASSKRGLGNIQYF

clone_size: NA
d_call: TRBD1
j_call: TRBJ1-5
v_call: TRBV12-3/TRBV12-4
cdr3_nt: TGTGCCAGCAGCCGGGACAGGGTGCCGCCCCAGCATTTT
cdr3_aa: CASSRDRVPPQHF

clone_size: few
d_call: NA
j_call: TRBJ2-3
v_call: TRBV18
cdr3_nt: TGTGCCAGCTCACCATCGGGAAAGAGGACGAGCGGCACAGATACGCAGTATTTT
cdr3_aa: CASSPSGKRTSGTDTQYF

clone_size: NA
d_call: NA
j_call: TRBJ2-1
v_call: TRBV6-1
cdr3_nt: TGTGCCAGCAGTGAAGGTGTATCCAGCGGATCCTACAATGAGCAGTTCTTC
cdr3_aa: CASSEGVSSGSYNEQFF

clone_size: NA
d_call: NA
j_call: TRBJ2-2
v_call: TRBV13
cdr3_nt: TGTGCCAGCGGGCGCCGCAGGGGAGTGGACGGGGAGCTGTTTTTT
cdr3_aa: CASGRRRGVDGELFF

clone_size: NA
d_call: TRBD1
j_call: TRBJ1-5
v_call: TRBV5-4
cdr3_nt: TGTGCCAGCAGCTTGAATCCGGGACAGGGCCAGCCCCAGCATTTT
cdr3_aa: CASSLNPGQGQPQHF

clone_size: NA
d_call: TRBD2
j_call: TRBJ2-1
v_call: TRBV4-3
cdr3_nt: TGCGCCAGCAGCCAAGAATGGACTAGCGGGTACAATGAGCAGTTCTTC
cdr3_aa: CASSQEWTSGYNEQFF

clone_size: once
d_call: TRBD1
j_call: TRBJ1-2
v_call: TRBV5-1
cdr3_nt: TGTGCCAGCAGCTTTGGACAGGGTAATTCAGGCTACACCTTC
cdr3_aa: CASSFGQGNSGYTF

clone_size: NA
d_call: NA
j_call: TRBJ2-4
v_call: TRBV6-5
cdr3_nt: TGTGCCAGCAGCGGACTGGGAATAGCCAAAAACATTCAGTACTTC
cdr3_aa: CASSGLGIAKNIQYF

clone_size: NA
d_call: NA
j_call: TRBJ2-3
v_call: TRBV11-2
cdr3_nt: TGTGCCAGCAGCCACGGACTACGATGGGATACGCAGTATTTT
cdr3_aa: CASSHGLRWDTQYF

clone_size: NA
d_call: NA
j_call: TRBJ1-4
v_call: TRBV10-2
cdr3_nt: TGCGCCAGCAGTGAGTCGGAGGGGGGGATTAATGAAAAACTGTTTTTT
cdr3_aa: CASSESEGGINEKLFF

clone_size: NA
d_call: NA
j_call: TRBJ1-4
v_call: TRBV28
cdr3_nt: TGTGCCAGCAGGGATCCCGGAGGCGAAAAACTGTTTTTT
cdr3_aa: CASRDPGGEKLFF

clone_size: NA
d_call: NA
j_call: TRBJ1-1
v_call: TRBV11-2
cdr3_nt: TGTGCCAGCAGCCTCCCCCGGGGAACATCTGAAGCTTTCTTT
cdr3_aa: CASSLPRGTSEAFF

clone_size: NA
d_call: NA
j_call: TRBJ1-1
v_call: TRBV10-2
cdr3_nt: TGCGCCAGCAGTGAGTCTATTCAGGGTACTGAAGCTTTCTTT
cdr3_aa: CASSESIQGTEAFF

clone_size: NA
d_call: TRBD2
j_call: TRBJ2-1
v_call: TRBV11-2
cdr3_nt: TGTGCCAGCAGCTTAGGGGGTAGCGGGAGGTTTAATGAGCAGTTCTTC
cdr3_aa: CASSLGGSGRFNEQFF

clone_size: NA
d_call: NA
j_call: TRBJ2-1
v_call: TRBV19
cdr3_nt: TGTGCCAGTAGTATACGCGGTGAGCAGTTCTTC
cdr3_aa: CASSIRGEQFF

clone_size: once
d_call: TRBD2
j_call: TRBJ2-1
v_call: TRBV18
cdr3_nt: TGTGCCAGCTCACTTTCCGGGACTAGCGGAGCCGTAGAGCAGTTCTTC
cdr3_aa: CASSLSGTSGAVEQFF

clone_size: NA
d_call: NA
j_call: TRBJ2-3
v_call: TRBV18
cdr3_nt: TGTGCCAGCTCACCACCGGGCGCAGATACGCAGTATTTT
cdr3_aa: CASSPPGADTQYF

clone_size: NA
d_call: TRBD1
j_call: TRBJ2-5
v_call: TRBV5-6
cdr3_nt: TGTGCCAGCAGCAAAACCGGGACAGCCTACCAAGAGACCCAGTACTTC
cdr3_aa: CASSKTGTAYQETQYF

clone_size: NA
d_call: NA
j_call: TRBJ1-2
v_call: TRBV18
cdr3_nt: TGTGCCAGCTCAACTTTAATCGGACAGAACTATGGCTACACCTTC
cdr3_aa: CASSTLIGQNYGYTF

clone_size: few
d_call: NA
j_call: TRBJ1-2
v_call: TRBV20-1
cdr3_nt: TGCAGTGCTTTCAGGGGAAGCTACACCTTC
cdr3_aa: CSAFRGSYTF